Sequencing of this T cell receptor beta chain was carried out in a study of cytomegalovirus exposure and HLA in healthy donors. Regarding the study as a whole: A missense DCLRE1C variant was associated with V- and J-gene trimming of TCR beta chains in a later analysis, and an independent cohort replicated the association.

Donors counted as nominally healthy when sampled, yet unrecorded immune exposures were likely. Trimming cost V 3 bases and J 5 bases; bases outside gene matches: 4. The germline V gene has CDR1 KGHSH and CDR2 LQKENI. The CDR3 contains 13 residues. Vbeta (60) and Jbeta (13) primers were used in the PCR. This table comes from immunoSEQ multiplex PCR, and its TCRdb copy is limited to in-frame clones, with some not included. Of some 89,000 clones listed, 85% were seen once; the top ten hold 6% to 7.5%. Concerning this clone itself: Its antigen is not identified.

Sequencing was performed on PBMCs. The chain is built from TRBV18 and TRBJ2-7; TRBD1 aligns across 7 bases. The clonotype originates from a middle-aged man in good health and CMV-seropositive. The CDR3 sequence: CASSPPTGHEQYF. As DNA, the CDR3 is TGTGCCAGCTCACCCCCGACAGGGCACGAGCAGTACTTC.